A single sample gave rise to the 21 T cell receptor beta chains below, sequenced in a study of T cells in Graves' hyperthyroidism and ophthalmopathy. TCR beta CDR3 region amplification was performed from RNA transcripts. TCR CDR3 regions were first amplified by RT-PCR with HTBI primers. From the multiplex PCR reads, TCRdb called clonotypes with MiXCR, one entry per CDR3 protein. Among about 420,000 distinct CDR3 sequences listed, approximately 15% were seen once. The sample consisted of blood. The receptors stem from a woman aged 18-29 years with Graves' hyperthyroidism.

The rearrangement joins TRBV20-1 to TRBJ2-5, with 8 bases identical to TRBD1. The CDR3 loop spans 16 amino acids. V lost 0 bases and J lost 3; bases outside the gene matches: 9. Germline V gene lookup returns CDR1 DFQATT and CDR2 SNEGSKA (reference sequence). The CDR3 loop is CSAREPRQGHKETQYF. In nucleotides, the CDR3 is TGCAGTGCTAGAGAACCGAGACAGGGGCATAAAGAGACCCAGTACTTC.

This rearrangement joins TRBV12-3 or TRBV12-4 to TRBJ2-4, with 8 bases that match TRBD1. There are 15 residues in the CDR3. V was pared by 1 base and J by 6 bases, with 5 bases of the junction left unmatched. The CDR3 protein is CASSLGTGTGNIQYF. CDR3 DNA: TGTGCCAGCAGTTTAGGGACAGGGACTGGAAACATTCAGTACTTC.

The chain combines TRBV20-1 with TRBJ2-3, with 9 bases lining up with TRBD1. Per the germline V gene, CDR1 is DFQATT and CDR2 is SNEGSKA (reference sequence). CDR3 size: 13 residues. Losses at the gene ends were 6 bases for V and 3 bases for J; bases not matched to a gene: 4. CDR3 in amino acids: CSAGQGKTDTQYF. CDR3 bases: TGCAGTGCCGGACAGGGGAAAACAGATACGCAGTATTTT.

In this sample, this clonotype turned up many times. The genes are TRBV6-1 and TRBJ2-3, with D possibly being TRBD1 or TRBD2 (5 bases each). CDR1 and CDR2 (germline): MNHNS, SASEGT. The CDR3 runs 15 residues. The V and J ends lost 6 bases and 2 bases respectively, with 15 bases between them. CDR3 amino acids: CASRARDGYTDTQYF. The CDR3 bases are TGTGCCAGCAGGGCCCGGGACGGCTACACAGATACGCAGTATTTT.

The chain carries TRBV19 and TRBJ1-2; the D gene is possibly TRBD1 (6 bases). Germline assignment: CDR1 LNHDA and CDR2 SQIVND (reference sequence). With 5 bases removed from V and 4 bases from J, the gap between germline ends came to 17 bases. This CDR3 contains 15 residues. The CDR3: CASSSNRQALYGYTF. As DNA, the CDR3 is TGTGCCAGTAGTTCTAACCGACAGGCTCTCTATGGCTACACCTTC.

This clonotype appeared many times. J is TRBJ1-1 and V is TRBV29-1, with a weak D call TRBD1 (5 bases). The CDR3 is 11 residues long. Germline V gene sequence: CDR1 SQVTM, CDR2 ANQGSEA. V shed 1 base and J shed 13 bases, with 13 bases lying between them. In DNA form, the CDR3 reads TGCAGCGTTGAAGCTAACCGCAGGGTTTTCTTT. It yields the protein CSVEANRRVFF.

This clonotype was found many times. The chain has TRBV7-9 and TRBJ2-5; D unresolved. Germline V lookup: CDR1 SEHNR, CDR2 FQNEAQ (reference sequence). With 3 bases removed from V and 9 bases from J, the gap between germline ends came to 11 bases. The CDR3 consists of 12 residues. DNA for the CDR3: TGTGCCAGCAGCTTGCTTGGTTGGGCCCAGTACTTC. Translating it yields CASSLLGWAQYF.

This clonotype was seen only a few times. The chain employs TRBV6-1 and TRBJ1-4; D is unclear. Germline lookup yields CDR1 MNHNS and CDR2 SASEGT. The CDR3 consists of 15 residues. The V end lost 0 bases, the J end lost 12 bases, and 17 bases lay between the germline ends. The CDR3 DNA reads as TGTGCCAGCAGTGAAGCGGACGTACCTCAGGACCAACTGTTTTTT. This sequence encodes CASSEADVPQDQLFF.

This clonotype was seen repeatedly, ten times or more. V and J are TRBV6-1 and TRBJ1-1; tentatively, D is TRBD1 (6 bases). This CDR3 comprises 15 residues. V shed 8 bases and J shed 0 bases, with 16 bases lying between them. The germline V gene encodes CDR1 MNHNS and CDR2 SASEGT. CDR3 protein: CASLPDRTVNTEAFF. In nucleotides, the CDR3 is TGTGCCAGCCTCCCTGACAGGACCGTGAACACTGAAGCTTTCTTT.

The CDR3 DNA follows: TGCAGTGCTGACAGAAGCTCCTACAATGAGCAGTTCTTC. It codes for CSADRSSYNEQFF. The chain couples TRBV20-1 to TRBJ2-1; tentatively, D is TRBD1 (5 bases). V was pared by 5 bases and J by 0 bases, with 8 bases between. Germline CDR1 is DFQATT and CDR2 is SNEGSKA (reference sequence). The CDR3 consists of 13 residues.

This clonotype was seen many times. The rearrangement joins TRBV28 to TRBJ1-1; no definite D call. Germline V gives CDR1 MDHEN, CDR2 SYDVKM. V shed 5 bases and J shed 10 bases, with 23 bases lying between them. The CDR3 length is 15 residues. Here the CDR3 reads CASSRPSRARWAAFF. In DNA, the CDR3 is TGTGCCAGCAGTCGACCATCCCGGGCGCGATGGGCAGCTTTCTTT.

This clonotype has ten or more counts. V and J are TRBV7-9 and TRBJ2-5, with 8 nucleotides matching TRBD1. Trimming removed 5 bases from V and 5 bases from J; junction bases left unmatched: 4. The CDR3 contains 13 residues. The germline V gene has CDR1 SEHNR and CDR2 FQNEAQ (reference sequence). This CDR3 is CASSPRGHETQYF. Written as DNA, the CDR3 is TGTGCCAGCAGCCCCAGGGGGCACGAGACCCAGTACTTC.

This sequence joins TRBV12-3 or TRBV12-4 and TRBJ1-2; possible D gene TRBD1, 5 bases. CDR3 length: 11 amino acids. V was clipped by 7 bases and J by 6 bases, with 9 bases between them. The CDR3 nucleotides read TGTGCCAGCACTCTGGGGGATGGCTACACCTTC. This gives the protein CASTLGDGYTF.

V gene TRBV19 combines with J gene TRBJ1-5, with TRBD1 identical over 9 bases. V lost 4 bases and J lost 6; bases outside the gene matches: 7. The CDR3 covers 15 residues. Germline loops: CDR1 LNHDA, CDR2 SQIVND (reference sequence). The CDR3 DNA is TGTGCCAGTAGTACCCGGACAGGGGCCATTCAGCCCCAGCATTTT. Residues: CASSTRTGAIQPQHF.

This clonotype was seen at least ten times. The rearrangement links TRBV2 to TRBJ1-2; no definite D call. From germline, CDR1 is SNHLY and CDR2 FYNNEI. Trimming took 5 bases from V and 0 from J, leaving 13 bases between them. CDR3 size: 15 residues. Here the CDR3 DNA reads TGTGCCAGCAGTCTAGAAACCCTTACTAACTATGGCTACACCTTC. Its translation: CASSLETLTNYGYTF.

This rearrangement joins TRBV20-1 to TRBJ1-2; TRBD1 agrees at 11 bases. After removal of 5 bases from V and 2 bases from J, the junction contained 7 bases not matched to a gene. The CDR3 consists of 15 residues. Looked up from germline, CDR1 is DFQATT and CDR2 is SNEGSKA (reference sequence). The CDR3, as DNA: TGCAGTGCTTTCTTCCGGGACAGGGGGAACTATGGCTACACCTTC. Translation: CSAFFRDRGNYGYTF.

CDR3 in amino acids: CASSLLGGGELFF. In DNA, the CDR3 is TGTGCCAGCAGTCTTTTGGGGGGAGGGGAGCTGTTTTTT. The rearrangement uses TRBV7-3 and TRBJ2-2; TRBD2 might be the D (6 bases). Per the germline V gene, CDR1 is SGHTA and CDR2 is FQGTGA. The CDR3 loop spans 13 amino acids. The V end lost 6 bases, the J end lost 8 bases, and 13 bases lay between the germline ends.

This clonotype has a count of ten or more. The chain recombines TRBV29-1 with TRBJ2-5, with a weak D call TRBD2 (6 bases). CDR3 size: 12 residues. Trimming cost V 5 bases and J 5 bases, with 12 bases left between them. The germline V gene has CDR1 SQVTM and CDR2 ANQGSEA. CDR3 sequence: CSVRGGGETQYF. The CDR3 DNA reads as TGCAGCGTTAGGGGTGGAGGGGAGACCCAGTACTTC. Variable domain in full (rest from reference TRBV29-1 and TRBJ2-5): SAVISQKPSRDICQRGTSLTIQCQVDSQVTMMFWYRQQPGQSLTLIATANQGSEATYESGFVIDKFPISRPNLTFSTLTVSNMSPEDSSIYLCSVRGGGETQYFGPGTRLLVL.

This clonotype appeared many times. The gene calls are TRBV5-1 and TRBJ1-4; 8 nucleotides align to TRBD1. Germline V gives CDR1 SGHRS, CDR2 YFSETQ. V was pared by 3 bases and J by 4 bases, with 8 bases of the junction left unmatched. The CDR3 length is 16 residues. The CDR3 loop reads CASSSRGQGDNEKLFF. CDR3 nucleotide sequence: TGCGCCAGCAGCTCAAGAGGACAGGGCGATAATGAAAAACTGTTTTTT.

V and J are TRBV30 and TRBJ2-1; D is perhaps TRBD2 (6 bases). The CDR3 is 13 residues long. V lost 3 bases and J 6 bases, leaving 12 bases between the germline ends. Germline V gene lookup returns CDR1 GTSNPN and CDR2 SVGIG (reference sequence). The CDR3 protein is CAWRWGGVNEQFF. DNA of the CDR3: TGTGCCTGGAGATGGGGCGGGGTCAATGAGCAGTTCTTC.

This clonotype was recorded many times. The chain couples TRBV29-1 to TRBJ2-3, with TRBD2 matching 8 bases. This CDR3 is built from 14 residues. V gave up 7 bases and J gave up 4 bases; unmatched junction bases: 10. Germline CDR1 SQVTM, CDR2 ANQGSEA. The CDR3 region has the DNA TGCAGCGCTTCCTTAACGGGAGGGCCAGATACGCAGTATTTT. Its translation: CSASLTGGPDTQYF.